The 5 T cell receptor beta chains listed next were all sequenced from one sample in a study of CD8+ T cells in alopecia areata. cDNA reverse transcribed from extracted RNA served as the sequencing template. TCRdb's table, derived via immunoSEQ multiplex PCR, lists solely in-frame clones and lacks some. The data show 150,000 or so clones, roughly 65% seen once. Indicated treatment: oral pan-JAK inhibitor, 5-10 mg twice daily. The sample was CD4+ T cells sorted from blood, taken at week 4, from a patient treated with tofacitinib. The receptor source for this set is a human donor with alopecia areata.

Here the CDR3 reads CAWERQWMNEQFF. CDR3 nucleotide sequence: TGTGCCTGGGAGCGTCAGTGGATGAATGAGCAGTTCTTC. This chain connects TRBV30 to TRBJ2-1; no firm D call. V was cut by 5 bases and J by 7 bases, with 15 bases left in between. The CDR3 runs to 13 residues. Germline V gene lookup returns CDR1 GTSNPN and CDR2 SVGIG (reference sequence).

The chain couples TRBV2 to TRBJ2-7; 7 bases align to TRBD1. Germline lookup yields CDR1 SNHLY and CDR2 FYNNEI. The V segment lost 7 bases and the J segment 3 bases; nucleotides outside the gene matches: 3. This CDR3 has 12 amino acids. The CDR3 sequence is CASMRDSYEQYF. Written as DNA, the CDR3 is TGTGCCAGCATGAGGGACAGCTACGAGCAGTACTTC.

The rearrangement uses TRBV29-1 and TRBJ2-3, with D tentatively TRBD2 (6 bases). The germline CDR1 and CDR2 sequences are SQVTM and ANQGSEA. This CDR3 spans 13 amino acids. The V and J ends lost 5 bases and 6 bases respectively, with 15 bases between them. Here the CDR3 reads CSVSTGVGDTQYF. As DNA, the CDR3 is TGCAGCGTTTCCACGGGGGTGGGGGATACGCAGTATTTT.

The chain combines TRBV30 with TRBJ2-7; possible D gene TRBD1, 6 bases. CDR3 size: 14 residues. Germline V CDR1 and CDR2: GTSNPN, SVGIG (reference sequence). V lost 3 bases and J 5 bases, leaving 17 bases between the germline ends. The CDR3 DNA is TGTGCCTGGAGCGTATGGGGGCGCGGGCACGAGCAGTACTTC. It specifies CAWSVWGRGHEQYF.

The chain uses TRBV2 and TRBJ1-5, with unresolved D. The CDR3 extends over 15 amino acids. The V end lost 6 bases, the J end lost 7 bases, and 19 bases lay between the germline ends. CDR1 is SNHLY, CDR2 FYNNEI, per germline. CDR3 residues: CASSSGPESAQPQHF. CDR3 nucleotide sequence: TGTGCCAGCAGCTCCGGGCCAGAGTCGGCGCAGCCCCAGCATTTT.